In its sample, the clone carrying this T cell receptor (beta chain) was seen many times. The source of the sample is a study of blood T cells in healthy people across ages. CDR3 length: 16 residues. Per germline, CDR1 SGHAT and CDR2 FQNNGV. Trimming removed 2 bases at V and 9 bases at J, with 20 bases between. Using a J-beta primer mix together with a sample-barcoded 5' primer, a second PCR was run for 7 to 11 cycles. A template-switch adaptor that had 12 random nucleotides put a tag on each cDNA molecule. MiXCR, applied by TCRdb to the 5' RACE reads, yields one record per CDR3 protein. Of fewer than 750,000 distinct CDR3 sequences listed, approximately 52% were seen once; the top ten hold 13%.

V is TRBV11-2 and J is TRBJ2-1; D remains unclear. This TCR was recovered from a woman over 75 in good health. Sequenced material: blood. Here the CDR3 reads CASSLRHSWFVGEQFF. CDR3 nucleotides: TGTGCCAGCAGCTTAAGGCACTCATGGTTCGTGGGTGAGCAGTTCTTC.